Each of the 24 T cell receptor beta chains below was sequenced from the same sample in a study of shared clonotypes between healthy human individuals (dated by TCRdb to between 2020 and 2021). Libraries came from the immunoSEQ multiplex PCR assay. Imported from immuneACCESS, the table was reduced by TCRdb to in-frame sequences with V and J called. These copies leave out some clones; in studies compared against another copy, an unresolved V gene accounts for under half, and the cause of the remainder is not known. The sample table contains fewer than 1.8 million clones; only one count was recorded for approximately 98.5% of them. The leading ten clones occupy 0.36% of the sample. Material for sequencing was naive CD4+ T cells sorted from blood. The cell subset or site label, as the study defines it: CD45RA+ positively selected. Receptor source: a man younger than 40 in good health.

The rearrangement joins TRBV5-8 to TRBJ2-7; D call uncertain. The V gene's germline CDR1 is SGHTS and CDR2 YDEGEE. V lost 7 bases and J 4 bases, leaving 15 bases between the germline ends. This CDR3 has 13 amino acids. The CDR3 reads CASGKGKDYEQYF. In DNA form, the CDR3 reads TGTGCCAGCGGAAAAGGGAAGGATTACGAGCAGTACTTC. Together with reference TRBV5-8 and TRBJ2-7, the CDR3 gives the full variable domain: EAGVTQSPTHLIKTRGQQATLRCSPISGHTSVYWYQQALGLGLQFLLWYDEGEERNRGNFPPRFSGRQFPNYSSELNVNALELEDSALYLCASGKGKDYEQYFGPGTRLTVT.

On this clone: Different DNA sequences within this sample yield the same CDR3. V gene TRBV5-1 combines with J gene TRBJ2-1; D may be TRBD1 (5 bases). V was trimmed by 4 bases and J by 0 bases, leaving 8 bases between them. CDR1 and CDR2 (germline): SGHRS, YFSETQ. This CDR3 region has 14 residues. The CDR3 reads CASSLDSSYNEQFF. The CDR3 region has the DNA TGCGCCAGCAGCCTCGACAGCTCCTACAATGAGCAGTTCTTC.

This clone was seen once. CDR3 loop: CASSVDRGAIATGGFADTQYF. Written as DNA, the CDR3 is TGTGCCAGCAGCGTAGATAGGGGGGCCATAGCGACAGGGGGCTTCGCAGATACGCAGTATTTT. The rearrangement links TRBV9 to TRBJ2-3; 10 bases are a match to TRBD1. The CDR3 contains 21 residues. The V segment lost 0 bases and the J segment 4 bases; nucleotides outside the gene matches: 20. The germline CDR1 and CDR2 sequences are SGDLS and YYNGEE.

Here the CDR3 reads CASSTAGREEQYF. The DNA of the CDR3 is TGTGCCAGCAGCACTGCAGGGCGGGAGGAGCAGTACTTC. The chain employs TRBV7-6 and TRBJ2-7; 7 bases are a match to TRBD2. Germline CDR1 and CDR2: SGHVS and FNYEAQ. CDR3 length: 13 residues. With 5 bases clipped from V and 7 bases from J, the junction kept 8 bases outside the gene matches.

The chain joins TRBV19 to TRBJ2-7; D call uncertain. This CDR3 is 15 amino acids long. Per the germline V gene, CDR1 is LNHDA and CDR2 is SQIVND (reference sequence). The V and J ends lost 5 bases and 2 bases respectively, with 16 bases between them. CDR3 region: CASSYGINRAYEQYF. CDR3 sequence (DNA): TGTGCCAGTAGTTACGGCATAAATAGGGCCTACGAGCAGTACTTC.

The J gene is TRBJ1-2, the V gene TRBV6-5; unclear D gene. V was clipped by 6 bases and J by 8 bases, with 13 bases between them. Germline V CDR1 and CDR2: MNHEY, SVGAGI. CDR3 length: 12 residues. The CDR3 here is CASRYNGGGYTF. The CDR3 bases are TGTGCCAGCAGATACAACGGAGGCGGCTACACCTTC.

J is TRBJ1-3 and V is TRBV9; 7 bases are shared with TRBD1. CDR1 and CDR2 (germline): SGDLS, YYNGEE. The CDR3 is 17 amino acids. V trimming: 0 bases; J trimming: 3 bases; junction bases outside the gene matches: 9. The CDR3 reads CASSVGLTGIVGNTIYF. The CDR3 DNA reads as TGTGCCAGCAGCGTAGGATTGACAGGGATAGTTGGAAACACCATATATTTT.

This CDR3 is CASSPAVGQAHYEQYF. Here the CDR3 DNA reads TGTGCCAGCAGCCCAGCCGTCGGACAGGCTCATTACGAGCAGTACTTC. The V gene is TRBV4-2, the J gene TRBJ2-7; TRBD1 matches 7 bases. Germline CDR1 and CDR2: LGHNA and YNFKEQ. There are 16 residues in the CDR3. V lost 4 bases to trimming and J lost 4 bases; unmatched junction nucleotides: 13.

The chain uses TRBV13 and TRBJ1-1; D not certain. The V gene lost 5 bases and the J gene lost 5 bases, with 21 bases spanning the gap. The CDR3 has 16 residues. In germline, CDR1 is PRHDT, CDR2 FYEKMQ (reference sequence). The CDR3: CASSTGGRGSFTEAFF. For the CDR3, the DNA is TGTGCCAGCAGCACCGGCGGACGCGGGAGTTTTACTGAAGCTTTCTTT.

This sequence joins TRBV30 and TRBJ2-7, with 7 bases lining up with TRBD1. There are 11 residues in the CDR3. Germline CDR1 GTSNPN, CDR2 SVGIG (reference sequence). The junction had 8 bases not matched to a gene; V was cut back by 3 bases and J by 12 bases. The CDR3 spells CAWSNLDRVYF. The CDR3 region has the DNA TGTGCCTGGAGCAACCTCGACAGGGTGTACTTC.

This chain links TRBV25-1 with TRBJ1-2, with D possibly matching TRBD1 (5 bases). The length of the CDR3 is 12 residues. V dropped 10 bases and J dropped 4 bases, with 13 bases sitting between them. Germline values: CDR1 MGHDK, CDR2 SYGVNS. The CDR3, as DNA: TGTGCCACCGCGGGGGATATCTATGGCTACACCTTC. Translation gives CATAGDIYGYTF.

The rearrangement uses TRBV4-3 and TRBJ2-2; possible D gene TRBD1, 5 bases. This CDR3 is 15 amino acids long. V was clipped by 1 base and J by 3 bases, with 9 bases between them. Germline V gene sequence: CDR1 LGHNA, CDR2 YSLEER. The CDR3 nucleotides are TGCGCCAGCAGCCAAGTCGACAGAGACACCGGGGAGCTGTTTTTT. The encoded protein is CASSQVDRDTGELFF.

The chain uses TRBV28 and TRBJ1-4, with D uncertain. The length of the CDR3 is 11 residues. The ends were cut back, 4 bases at V and 11 bases at J, with 8 bases in the middle. The V gene's germline CDR1 is MDHEN and CDR2 SYDVKM. The CDR3 protein is CASSSEEKLFF. The CDR3 nucleotides are TGTGCCAGCAGTTCGGAGGAGAAACTGTTTTTT. The whole variable domain, filled in from reference TRBV28 and TRBJ1-4, reads DVKVTQSSRYLVKRTGEKVFLECVQDMDHENMFWYRQDPGLGLRLIYFSYDVKMKEKGDIPEGYSVSREKKERFSLILESASTNQTSMYLCASSSEEKLFFGSGTQLSVL.

Regarding this clone: The identical CDR3 is also encoded by other nucleotide sequences in the sample. The J gene is TRBJ2-3, the V gene TRBV5-4; D ambiguous. Trimming took off 0 bases at V and 0 bases at J, with 2 bases between the two ends. There are 13 residues in the CDR3. CDR1 is SGHNT and CDR2 is YYREEE in the germline V gene (reference sequence). The CDR3 coding sequence is TGTGCCAGCAGCTTGGGGAGCACAGATACGCAGTATTTT. This gives the protein CASSLGSTDTQYF.

The chain recombines TRBV6-1 with TRBJ1-2; D is uncertain. The CDR3 sequence is 16 residues long. V lost 3 bases and J lost 0, with 14 bases in between. The germline CDR1 and CDR2 sequences are MNHNS and SASEGT. The CDR3 DNA follows: TGTGCCAGCAGTGAGGGTCGAGCTAGAGCTAACTATGGCTACACCTTC. The encoded protein is CASSEGRARANYGYTF.

V is TRBV5-5 and J is TRBJ1-1, with a weak D call TRBD1 (5 bases). The CDR3 runs 15 residues. The germline V gene encodes CDR1 SGHKS and CDR2 YYEKEE (reference sequence). The germline V and J ends were trimmed by 2 bases and 10 bases, with 21 bases remaining between them. This CDR3 is CASSLIQVLDSGAFF. The CDR3 region has the DNA TGTGCCAGCAGCTTAATACAGGTTCTAGACTCCGGAGCTTTCTTT.

This chain connects TRBV5-1 to TRBJ2-1; TRBD2 matches 13 bases. J gave up 9 bases and V 4 bases, and 4 bases lay outside the gene matches. This CDR3 spans 14 amino acids. The V gene's germline CDR1 is SGHRS and CDR2 YFSETQ. The DNA for the CDR3 is TGCGCCAGCAGCGAGGGGACTAGCGGGATTGAGCAGTTCTTC. It encodes CASSEGTSGIEQFF.

The V and J genes are TRBV21-1 and TRBJ1-4. TRBV21-1 is a listed pseudogene. The length of the CDR3 is 18 residues. CDR3: CASSNGEGGGTTNEKLFF. In nucleotides, the CDR3 is TGTGCCAGCAGCAATGGGGAAGGAGGTGGCACAACTAATGAAAAACTGTTTTTT.

This chain links TRBV5-6 with TRBJ2-7; the D gene is possibly TRBD1 (5 bases). This CDR3 comprises 11 residues. V was cut by 4 bases and J by 5 bases, with 7 bases left in between. Germline CDR1 reads SGHDT; CDR2 reads YYEEEE. The CDR3 DNA is TGTGCCAGCAGCCAGGGCGACGAGCAGTACTTC. Protein sequence: CASSQGDEQYF.

The V and J genes are TRBV6-1 and TRBJ2-7, with unresolved D. The germline V gene encodes CDR1 MNHNS and CDR2 SASEGT. The CDR3 covers 12 residues. V was pared by 2 bases and J by 9 bases, with 11 bases between. CDR3 region: CASSELGMAQYF. The CDR3 nucleotides are TGTGCCAGCAGTGAACTGGGGATGGCGCAGTACTTC.

The chain links TRBV19 to TRBJ2-7; D call uncertain. V was trimmed by 3 bases and J by 3 bases, leaving 15 bases between them. The CDR3 runs to 15 residues. Germline CDR1 is LNHDA and CDR2 is SQIVND (reference sequence). DNA of the CDR3: TGTGCCAGTAGTATTCCCACGACCTGGGGCTACGAGCAGTACTTC. As protein: CASSIPTTWGYEQYF.

This clone was picked up one time. The chain joins TRBV28 to TRBJ1-1; 8 bases map to TRBD1. The CDR3 sequence is 17 residues long. V trimming: 6 bases; J trimming: 4 bases; junction bases outside the gene matches: 16. Germline V gene sequence: CDR1 MDHEN, CDR2 SYDVKM. The CDR3 sequence is CASSPSFPGGEGTEAFF. CDR3 nucleotide sequence: TGTGCCAGCAGCCCTTCCTTTCCAGGGGGCGAGGGCACTGAAGCTTTCTTT.

This rearrangement joins TRBV27 to TRBJ2-3, with 7 bases matching TRBD1. V was pared by 2 bases and J by 0 bases, with 8 bases of the junction left unmatched. Germline lookup yields CDR1 MNHEY and CDR2 SMNVEV (reference sequence). The CDR3 spans 17 residues. CDR3 coding DNA: TGTGCCAGCAGTTTACGGGTGGGACAGTTTAGCACAGATACGCAGTATTTT. It encodes CASSLRVGQFSTDTQYF.

The V and J genes are TRBV7-8 and TRBJ2-5, with D unclear. In germline, CDR1 is SGHVS, CDR2 FQNEAQ. The CDR3 sequence is 12 residues long. The V end lost 3 bases, the J end lost 12 bases, and 14 bases lay between the germline ends. CDR3 in DNA: TGTGCCAGCAGCTTTGTCGCCCCTCCAGAGTACTTC. It is translated as CASSFVAPPEYF.